Presented here are 28 T cell receptor beta chains from one specimen sequenced in a study of CD8+CD57+ T cells in acquired aplastic anemia. All sequencing subjects had displayed CD8+CD57+ cell expansion on flow cytometry. TCR beta VDJ and CDR3 were profiled, and genomic DNA was the template. TCRdb fed the reads into MiXCR, producing one record per CDR3 protein. The repertoire has under 200,000 distinct CDR3 sequences, less than 60% of them found once; the top ten carry around 2%. The sequenced sample consisted of sorted CD4+, CD8+, or CD8+CD57+ T cells (not recorded which) from PBMCs. Every receptor here comes from a human donor with aplastic anemia.

At least ten counts were recorded for this clonotype. CDR3 nucleotides: TGTGCCAGCAGTTCAGCAGGGGGCATAAGAAATTCACCCCTCCACTTT. As protein: CASSSAGGIRNSPLHF. This rearrangement joins TRBV6-6 to TRBJ1-6, with 8 bases fitting TRBD1. The CDR3 sequence is 16 residues long. V shed 4 bases, J shed 7 bases, and the junction held 9 bases outside the gene matches. Germline V lookup: CDR1 MNHNY, CDR2 SVGAGI (reference sequence).

This clonotype appeared many times. The chain joins TRBV5-1 to TRBJ2-5, with D perhaps matching TRBD2 (5 bases). The germline gives CDR1 SGHRS, CDR2 YFSETQ. The germline V and J ends were trimmed by 1 base and 4 bases, with 5 bases remaining between them. The CDR3 totals 12 residues. The CDR3 DNA reads as TGCGCCAGCAGCTTGACTAGAGAGACCCAGTACTTC. This gives the protein CASSLTRETQYF.

In its sample, this clonotype was seen many times. V is TRBV28 and J is TRBJ2-7; 9 bases are a match to TRBD1. This CDR3 comprises 15 residues. With 4 bases clipped from V and 4 bases from J, the junction kept 8 bases outside the gene matches. Germline lookup yields CDR1 MDHEN and CDR2 SYDVKM. The CDR3 is CASSSPGTGNYEQYF. In nucleotides, the CDR3 is TGTGCCAGCAGTTCGCCGGGGACAGGGAATTACGAGCAGTACTTC.

This clonotype was detected only a few times. The rearrangement uses TRBV28 and TRBJ1-2, with 7 bases matching TRBD1. The CDR3 is 15 amino acids. The germline CDR1 and CDR2 sequences are MDHEN and SYDVKM. After removal of 4 bases from V and 3 bases from J, the junction contained 8 bases not matched to a gene. The CDR3 sequence: CASSYSTGRDYGYTF. In nucleotides, the CDR3 is TGTGCCAGCAGTTACTCGACAGGGAGGGACTATGGCTACACCTTC.

This clonotype was seen at least ten times. V and J are TRBV4-1 and TRBJ2-7, with D uncertain. CDR3 length equals 12 residues. Germline-derived CDR1 and CDR2 are MGHRA and YSYEKL. Trimming took 3 bases from V and 3 from J, leaving 6 bases between them. CDR3 sequence reads: CASSQFGYEQYF. For the CDR3, the DNA is TGCGCCAGCAGCCAGTTCGGCTACGAGCAGTACTTC.

This clonotype has just a few counts. This chain links TRBV10-1 with TRBJ2-5; 7 bases map to TRBD1. The germline V gene encodes CDR1 WNHNN and CDR2 SYGVQD (reference sequence). CDR3 size: 17 residues. With V trimmed by 6 bases and J by 0 bases, 13 bases remained unmatched. This CDR3 is CASRWGTAQPYQETQYF. In DNA form, the CDR3 reads TGCGCCAGCAGATGGGGGACAGCTCAACCATACCAAGAGACCCAGTACTTC.

V gene TRBV5-1 combines with J gene TRBJ1-2; D unresolved. This CDR3 is built from 14 residues. Germline assignment: CDR1 SGHRS and CDR2 YFSETQ. Trimming pared 0 bases from V and 1 base from J, leaving 7 bases between. The CDR3 nucleotides are TGCGCCAGCAGCTTGGAGGCGGGTAACTATGGCTACACCTTC. It specifies CASSLEAGNYGYTF.

This clonotype occurred a few times. This chain joins TRBV7-4 and TRBJ2-7, with D tentatively TRBD2 (5 bases). V shed 5 bases and J shed 6 bases, with 23 bases lying between them. The germline CDR1 and CDR2 sequences are SGHVT and SQSDAQ. The CDR3 spans 16 residues. CDR3 protein: CASSPNGGSVPGEQYF. The CDR3 bases are TGTGCCAGCAGCCCAAACGGCGGTAGCGTCCCGGGCGAGCAGTACTTC.

The chain uses TRBV7-8 and TRBJ2-7; TRBD1 agrees at 9 bases. The germline V gene has CDR1 SGHVS and CDR2 FQNEAQ. The ends lost 3 bases at V and 2 bases at J; junction bases unmatched: 5. CDR3 length equals 15 residues. This CDR3 is CASSFGQGIPYEQYF. The CDR3 bases are TGTGCCAGCAGCTTCGGACAGGGGATTCCCTACGAGCAGTACTTC.

The chain joins TRBV10-1 to TRBJ1-1; D gene unclear. V was clipped by 0 bases and J by 1 base, with 18 bases between them. This CDR3 contains 18 residues. The germline CDR1 and CDR2 sequences are WNHNN and SYGVQD (reference sequence). This CDR3 is CASSESKGRHVKNTEAFF. CDR3 DNA: TGCGCCAGCAGTGAGTCGAAAGGGAGGCACGTCAAGAACACTGAAGCTTTCTTT.

The chain joins TRBV18 to TRBJ2-5, with 7 bases identical to TRBD2. The trim removed 1 base at V and 1 base at J, leaving 3 bases unmatched. CDR1 is KGHSH, CDR2 LQKENI, per germline. CDR3 size: 15 residues. The CDR3 sequence is CASSPRGGGQETQYF. The CDR3 DNA is TGTGCCAGCTCACCACGTGGGGGGGGCCAAGAGACCCAGTACTTC.

The chain has TRBV29-1 and TRBJ2-2; TRBD2 might be the D (5 bases). The CDR3 runs to 12 residues. Germline-derived CDR1 and CDR2 are SQVTM and ANQGSEA. The CDR3 DNA reads as TGCAGTTTGTCAGCGGACACCGGGGAGCTGTTTTTT. This translates into CSLSADTGELFF.

About this clonotype: This may come from a read error, since a much larger clone is one base off. This chain links TRBV5-6 with TRBJ2-7; perhaps TRBD2 as D (5 bases). The length of the CDR3 is 16 residues. Germline V gene data show CDR1 as SGHDT and CDR2 as YYEEEE. V dropped 3 bases and J dropped 4 bases, with 20 bases sitting between them. The CDR3 region has the DNA TGTGCCAGCAGCTCTTTACCCGGGATTAGGGCTTACGAGCAGTACTTC. It encodes CASSSLPGIRAYEQYF.

This clonotype was seen many times. The chain couples TRBV24-1 to TRBJ2-2, with D perhaps assigned TRBD1 or TRBD2 (5 bases each). This CDR3 comprises 16 residues. Per the germline V gene, CDR1 is KGHDR and CDR2 is SFDVKD. V dropped 9 bases and J dropped 0 bases, with 16 bases sitting between them. CDR3 region: CATEGREGANTGELFF. The CDR3 coding sequence is TGTGCCACCGAGGGCAGGGAAGGGGCGAACACCGGGGAGCTGTTTTTT.

Points on this clonotype: At one end, the junction sequence differs from germline, possibly due to a read error. The chain links TRBV2 to TRBJ1-1, with TRBD1 matching 7 bases. This CDR3 region has 14 residues. The germline V gene encodes CDR1 SNHLY and CDR2 FYNNEI. The CDR3 region is CASTEQGFGTEAFF. The CDR3 DNA reads TGTGCCAGCACTGAACAGGGGTTTGGAACTGAAGCTTTCTTT.

The J gene is TRBJ1-5, the V gene TRBV20-1; perhaps TRBD1 as D (5 bases). Germline-derived CDR1 and CDR2 are DFQATT and SNEGSKA (reference sequence). CDR3 length: 15 amino acids. V lost 5 bases, J lost 3 bases, and 17 bases lay in between. The CDR3: CSADEKGINNQPQHF. The CDR3 region has the DNA TGCAGTGCTGACGAAAAGGGGATCAACAATCAGCCCCAGCATTTT.

This clonotype is termed medium-sized (0.01 to 0.1%). CDR3 sequence: CASRGTALSYEQYF. As DNA, the CDR3 is TGTGCCAGCAGAGGGACAGCTCTCTCCTACGAGCAGTACTTC. The chain links TRBV2 to TRBJ2-7; 7 nucleotides match TRBD1. V dropped 6 bases and J dropped 0; count of bases not matched to a gene: 5. Germline CDR1 reads SNHLY; CDR2 reads FYNNEI. CDR3 length: 14 amino acids.

The J gene is TRBJ1-5, the V gene TRBV6-2 or TRBV6-3; a possible D gene is TRBD1 (6 bases). The CDR3 contains 15 residues. V lost 4 bases to trimming and J lost 2 bases, with 12 bases between them. CDR1 and CDR2 from the germline V gene are MNHEY and SVGEGT. The CDR3 loop reads CASSFRGGGNQPQHF. DNA of the CDR3: TGTGCCAGCAGTTTCAGAGGGGGGGGCAATCAGCCCCAGCATTTT.

This clonotype was observed a handful of times. This chain links TRBV25-1 with TRBJ1-2, with D hard to call. The CDR3 has 13 amino acids. V lost 6 bases and J lost 7, with 15 bases in between. CDR1 and CDR2 from the germline V gene are MGHDK and SYGVNS. The CDR3: CASRRDEGFGYTF. In DNA, the CDR3 is TGTGCCAGCAGACGAGATGAAGGTTTTGGCTACACCTTC.

In this sample, this clonotype turned up a few times. The gene calls are TRBV11-2 and TRBJ2-7; TRBD1 matches at 9 bases. With V trimmed by 5 bases and J by 2 bases, 7 bases remained unmatched. The CDR3 runs 15 residues. Germline V lookup: CDR1 SGHAT, CDR2 FQNNGV. The CDR3 here is CASSRGTGSPYEQYF. DNA of the CDR3: TGTGCCAGCAGCCGAGGGACAGGGAGTCCCTACGAGCAGTACTTC.

This clonotype was picked up many times. V gene TRBV7-3 combines with J gene TRBJ2-7, with 9 bases aligning to TRBD1. The CDR3 totals 18 residues. Trimming took 0 bases from V and 2 from J; bases not matched to a gene: 11. The germline gives CDR1 SGHTA, CDR2 FQGTGA. CDR3 nucleotides: TGTGCCAGCAGCTTAACCAGAACACGGACAGGGGCCCCCTACGAGCAGTACTTC. This gives the protein CASSLTRTRTGAPYEQYF.

The gene calls are TRBV10-3 and TRBJ2-7; maybe TRBD1 (6 bases). The germline V and J ends were trimmed by 2 bases and 4 bases, with 6 bases remaining between them. The CDR3 sequence is 12 residues long. Germline loops: CDR1 ENHRY, CDR2 SYGVKD. Here the CDR3 DNA reads TGTGCCATCAGTGAGGACAGGTACGAGCAGTACTTC. It specifies CAISEDRYEQYF.

This clonotype came up many times. The V gene is TRBV6-5, the J gene TRBJ2-6, with D possibly called TRBD1 or TRBD2 (5 bases each). From germline, CDR1 is MNHEY and CDR2 SVGAGI. Trimming left V 0 bases short and J 9 bases short, with 15 bases between. The CDR3 is 16 residues long. This CDR3 is CASSYSRGAGNNVLTF. In nucleotides, the CDR3 is TGTGCCAGCAGTTACTCGAGAGGGGCAGGGAACAACGTCCTGACTTTC.

Ten or more counts support this clonotype. The V gene is TRBV5-1, the J gene TRBJ2-1; perhaps TRBD1 as D (5 bases). The germline V and J ends were trimmed by 0 bases and 5 bases, with 15 bases remaining between them. The length of the CDR3 is 16 residues. CDR1 is SGHRS and CDR2 is YFSETQ in the germline V gene. The chain's CDR3 is CASSLAVGASNNEQFF. CDR3 nucleotides: TGCGCCAGCAGCTTGGCCGTAGGGGCGTCTAACAATGAGCAGTTCTTC.

V is TRBV9 and J is TRBJ1-6, with D possibly TRBD1 on 5 matching bases. Germline CDR1 reads SGDLS; CDR2 reads YYNGEE. The CDR3 loop spans 13 amino acids. Trimming removed 0 bases at V and 7 bases at J, with 5 bases between. The CDR3 loop reads CASSVEGNSPLHF. For the CDR3, the DNA is TGTGCCAGCAGCGTAGAGGGGAATTCACCCCTCCACTTT.

The genes are TRBV5-1 and TRBJ1-4; no reliable D call. This CDR3 is built from 13 residues. Germline V gives CDR1 SGHRS, CDR2 YFSETQ. The V and J ends lost 3 bases and 7 bases respectively, with 10 bases between them. CDR3 nucleotides: TGCGCCAGCAGCTCCGCGAGCGTTGAAAAACTGTTTTTT. The encoded protein is CASSSASVEKLFF.

In DNA form, the CDR3 reads TGCGCCAGCAGTGAACGACAGGTCCACGAGCAGTACTTC. This gives the protein CASSERQVHEQYF. The chain employs TRBV10-2 and TRBJ2-7; the D gene is possibly TRBD1 (6 bases). V was trimmed by 3 bases and J by 5 bases, leaving 11 bases between them. Germline CDR1 WSHSY, CDR2 SAAADI. This CDR3 spans 13 amino acids.

This clonotype was seen a few times. The chain links TRBV19 to TRBJ1-2; no reliable D call. The V gene's germline CDR1 is LNHDA and CDR2 SQIVND (reference sequence). Trimming stripped 3 bases from V and 5 bases from J, with 10 bases between. The CDR3 runs 13 residues. CDR3 loop: CASSITDEYGYTF. Written as DNA, the CDR3 is TGTGCCAGTAGTATCACCGATGAATATGGCTACACCTTC.